This T cell receptor (beta chain) was profiled in a study of control samples from healthy donors and cancer patients. The assay was immunoSEQ multiplex PCR, and TCRdb's table has in-frame clones only and misses some. Among some 120,000 clones, over 90% were seen once, and the ten largest hold approximately 2.5%. Germline V CDR1 and CDR2: MNHEY, SVGAGI. V was trimmed by 6 bases and J by 5 bases, leaving 20 bases between them. The CDR3 consists of 15 residues. The receptor was isolated from a young man in good health. Sequencing input: blood. The chain employs TRBV6-5 and TRBJ2-7, with D unclear. The DNA for the CDR3 is TGTGCCAGCAGGAACCCCCCGCCAGACAACGACGAGCAGTACGTC. Protein product: CASRNPPPDNDEQYV.